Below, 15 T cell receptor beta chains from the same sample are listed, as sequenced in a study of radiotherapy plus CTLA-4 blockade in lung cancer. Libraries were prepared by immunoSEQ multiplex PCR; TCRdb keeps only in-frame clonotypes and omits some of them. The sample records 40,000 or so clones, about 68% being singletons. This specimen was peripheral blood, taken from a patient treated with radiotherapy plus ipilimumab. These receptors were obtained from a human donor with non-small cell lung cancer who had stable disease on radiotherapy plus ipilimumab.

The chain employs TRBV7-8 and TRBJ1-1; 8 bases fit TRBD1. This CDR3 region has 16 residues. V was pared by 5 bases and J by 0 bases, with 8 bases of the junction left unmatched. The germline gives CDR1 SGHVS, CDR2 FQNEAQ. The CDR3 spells CASSLRTGIMNTEAFF. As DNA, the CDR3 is TGTGCCAGCAGCCTCAGGACAGGGATTATGAACACTGAAGCTTTCTTT.

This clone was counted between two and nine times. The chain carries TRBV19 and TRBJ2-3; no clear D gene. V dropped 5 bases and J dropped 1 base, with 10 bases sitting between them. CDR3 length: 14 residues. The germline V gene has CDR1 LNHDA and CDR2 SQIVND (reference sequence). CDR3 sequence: CASSFQVGTDTQYF. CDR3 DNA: TGTGCCAGTAGTTTCCAAGTGGGCACAGATACGCAGTATTTT.

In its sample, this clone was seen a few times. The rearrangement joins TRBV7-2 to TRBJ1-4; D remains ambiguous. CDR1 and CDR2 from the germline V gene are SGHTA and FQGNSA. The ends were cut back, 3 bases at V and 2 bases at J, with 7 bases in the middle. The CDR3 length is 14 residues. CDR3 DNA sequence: TGTGCCAGCAGCTTCCCGAGGACTAATGAAAAACTGTTTTTT. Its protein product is CASSFPRTNEKLFF. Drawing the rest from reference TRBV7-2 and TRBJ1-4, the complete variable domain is GAGVSQSPSNKVTEKGKDVELRCDPISGHTALYWYRQSLGQGLEFLIYFQGNSAPDKSGLPSDRFSAERTGGSVSTLTIQRTQQEDSAVYLCASSFPRTNEKLFFGSGTQLSVL.

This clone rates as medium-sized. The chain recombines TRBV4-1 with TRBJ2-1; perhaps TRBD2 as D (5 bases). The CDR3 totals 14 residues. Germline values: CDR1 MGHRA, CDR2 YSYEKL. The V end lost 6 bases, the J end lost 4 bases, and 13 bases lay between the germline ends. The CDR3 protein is CASSRAGLYNEQFF. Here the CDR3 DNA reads TGCGCCAGCAGTCGAGCCGGACTTTACAATGAGCAGTTCTTC.

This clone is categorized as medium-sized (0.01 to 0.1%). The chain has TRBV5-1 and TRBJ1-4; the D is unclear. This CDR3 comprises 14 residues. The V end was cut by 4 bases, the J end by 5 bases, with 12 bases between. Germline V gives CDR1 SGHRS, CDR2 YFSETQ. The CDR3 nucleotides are TGCGCCAGCAGCCTGGGTGAGATAAATGAAAAACTGTTTTTT. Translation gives CASSLGEINEKLFF. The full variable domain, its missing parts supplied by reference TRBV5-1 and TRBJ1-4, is KAGVTQTPRYLIKTRGQQVTLSCSPISGHRSVSWYQQTPGQGLQFLFEYFSETQRNKGNFPGRFSGRQFSNSRSEMNVSTLELGDSALYLCASSLGEINEKLFFGSGTQLSVL.

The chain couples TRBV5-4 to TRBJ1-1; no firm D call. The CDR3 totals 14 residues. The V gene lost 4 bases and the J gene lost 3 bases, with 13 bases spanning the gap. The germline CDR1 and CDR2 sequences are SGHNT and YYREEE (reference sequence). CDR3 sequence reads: CASSQGRSDTEAFF. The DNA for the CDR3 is TGTGCCAGCAGCCAAGGTCGTTCAGACACTGAAGCTTTCTTT.

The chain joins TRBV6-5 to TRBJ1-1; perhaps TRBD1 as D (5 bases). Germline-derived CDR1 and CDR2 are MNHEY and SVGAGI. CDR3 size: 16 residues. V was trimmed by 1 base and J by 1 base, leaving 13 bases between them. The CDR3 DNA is TGTGCCAGCAGTTACTTAAACCTCGGGGCGAACACTGAAGCTTTCTTT. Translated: CASSYLNLGANTEAFF.

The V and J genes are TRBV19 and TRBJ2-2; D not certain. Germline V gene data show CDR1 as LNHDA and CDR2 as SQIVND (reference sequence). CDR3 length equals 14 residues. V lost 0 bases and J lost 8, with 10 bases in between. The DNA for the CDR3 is TGTGCCAGTAGTATAGAGGCATTTACGGGGGAGCTGTTTTTT. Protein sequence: CASSIEAFTGELFF.

The CDR3 reads CASVGFSGATYEQYV. The DNA for the CDR3 is TGTGCCAGCGTGGGGTTTTCGGGCGCCACCTACGAGCAGTACGTC. This chain joins TRBV6-1 and TRBJ2-7; D is ambiguous. V was cut by 8 bases and J by 2 bases, with 19 bases left in between. This CDR3 region has 15 residues. Germline V gives CDR1 MNHNS, CDR2 SASEGT.

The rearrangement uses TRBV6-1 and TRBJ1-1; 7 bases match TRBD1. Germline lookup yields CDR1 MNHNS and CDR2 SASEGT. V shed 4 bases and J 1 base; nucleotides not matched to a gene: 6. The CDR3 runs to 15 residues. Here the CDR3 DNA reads TGTGCCAGCAGTGGGCGGGGGACAGCGAACACTGAAGCTTTCTTT. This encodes CASSGRGTANTEAFF.

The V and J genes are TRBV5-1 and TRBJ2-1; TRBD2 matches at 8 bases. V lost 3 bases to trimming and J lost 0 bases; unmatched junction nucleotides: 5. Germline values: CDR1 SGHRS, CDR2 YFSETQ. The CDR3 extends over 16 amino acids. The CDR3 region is CASSSDSGASYNEQFF. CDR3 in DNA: TGCGCCAGCAGCTCTGATAGCGGGGCCTCCTACAATGAGCAGTTCTTC.

The CDR3 DNA follows: TGTGCCATCAGTGAGTCTGCGAGCCTCTCTGGAAACACCATATATTTT. Its translation: CAISESASLSGNTIYF. This chain connects TRBV10-3 to TRBJ1-3; D remains unclear. Trimming stripped 0 bases from V and 0 bases from J, with 9 bases between. This CDR3 is built from 16 residues. Germline V gene lookup returns CDR1 ENHRY and CDR2 SYGVKD.

The CDR3 protein is CASSPGTGNNEQFF. The CDR3 bases are TGTGCCAGCTCACCAGGGACAGGGAACAATGAGCAGTTCTTC. V and J are TRBV18 and TRBJ2-1; 9 nucleotides line up with TRBD1. The CDR3 has 14 amino acids. Germline values: CDR1 KGHSH, CDR2 LQKENI. The V segment lost 2 bases and the J segment 5 bases; nucleotides outside the gene matches: 1.

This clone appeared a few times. The CDR3 sequence: CASSPTGVYEQYV. The CDR3 DNA reads TGTGCCAGCAGCCCGACAGGGGTCTACGAGCAGTACGTC. V usage is TRBV5-6 and J usage is TRBJ2-7, with TRBD1 matching over 8 bases. Per germline, CDR1 SGHDT and CDR2 YYEEEE. This CDR3 region has 13 residues. V dropped 4 bases and J dropped 3; count of bases not matched to a gene: 3.

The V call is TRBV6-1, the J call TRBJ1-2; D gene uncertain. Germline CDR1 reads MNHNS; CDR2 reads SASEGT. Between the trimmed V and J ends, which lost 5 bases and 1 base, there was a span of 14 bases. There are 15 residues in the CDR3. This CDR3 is CASSPARGINYGYTF. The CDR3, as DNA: TGTGCCAGCAGTCCCGCCCGTGGGATTAACTATGGCTACACCTTC.